This T cell receptor (beta chain) was sequenced during a study of T cell changes during pregnancy in multiple sclerosis. The V gene's germline CDR1 is SEHNR and CDR2 FQNEAQ (reference sequence). CDR3 size: 17 residues. Trimming shortened V by 1 base and J by 4 bases, and 19 bases separated the two germline ends. Repertoires were generated with immunoSEQ multiplex PCR, while TCRdb's copy carries only in-frame clones and drops some. The table lists around 97,000 clones, about nine tenths of them singletons, with just over 0.75% in the top ten. The sample was peripheral blood, taken in the second trimester of pregnancy. The rearrangement uses TRBV7-9 and TRBJ1-2, with a weak D call TRBD1 (6 bases). The TCR sequence derives from a female donor in good health, enrolled as a control in a pregnancy study. CDR3 in amino acids: CASSLVLATGRGYGYTF. DNA of the CDR3: TGTGCCAGCAGCTTAGTCCTGGCGACAGGCCGGGGCTATGGCTACACCTTC. The whole variable domain, filled in from reference TRBV7-9 and TRBJ1-2, reads DTGVSQNPRHKITKRGQNVTFRCDPISEHNRLYWYRQTLGQGPEFLTYFQNEAQLEKSRLLSDRFSAERPKGSFSTLEIQRTEQGDSAMYLCASSLVLATGRGYGYTFGSGTRLTVV.